This T cell receptor (beta chain) comes out of a study of CD8 T cells in ankylosing spondylitis. The study, taken as a whole, reports: Some motif variants had been reported before (in reactive arthritis synovial fluid and blood).

TCRdb passed the 5' RACE reads through MiXCR, listing each CDR3 protein once. The sample has around 150,000 distinct CDR3 sequences, approximately 10% seen once. CDR1 is DFQATT and CDR2 is SNEGSKA in the germline V gene (reference sequence). V was cut by 6 bases and J by 5 bases, with 14 bases left in between. This CDR3 contains 13 residues. This clonotype was detected many times. Its antigen is not identified. The origin of this receptor is a female donor with ankylosing spondylitis or in good health (not recorded which). The sample consisted of blood, either unsorted or a sorted T cell fraction (not recorded which). This chain connects TRBV20-1 to TRBJ2-1; D assignment may be TRBD1 or TRBD2 (5 bases each). The CDR3 loop is CSAPRGPDNEQFF. CDR3 coding DNA: TGCAGTGCCCCAAGGGGACCTGACAATGAGCAGTTCTTC.